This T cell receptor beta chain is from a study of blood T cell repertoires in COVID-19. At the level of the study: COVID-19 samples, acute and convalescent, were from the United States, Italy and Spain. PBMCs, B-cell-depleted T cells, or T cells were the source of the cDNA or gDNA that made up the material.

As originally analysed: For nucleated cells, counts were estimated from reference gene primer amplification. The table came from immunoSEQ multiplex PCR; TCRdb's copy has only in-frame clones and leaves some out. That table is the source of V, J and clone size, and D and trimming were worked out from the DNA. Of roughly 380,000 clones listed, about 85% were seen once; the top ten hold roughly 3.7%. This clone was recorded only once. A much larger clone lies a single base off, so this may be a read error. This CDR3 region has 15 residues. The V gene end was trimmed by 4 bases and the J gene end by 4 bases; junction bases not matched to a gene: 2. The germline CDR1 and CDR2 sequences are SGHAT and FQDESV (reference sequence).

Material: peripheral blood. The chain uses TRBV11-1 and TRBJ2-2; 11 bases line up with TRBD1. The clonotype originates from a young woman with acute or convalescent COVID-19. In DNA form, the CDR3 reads TGTGCCAGCAGCTCCGGGACAGGGGGCACCGGGGAGCTGTTTTTT. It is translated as CASSSGTGGTGELFF.